This T cell receptor beta chain was identified in a study of response to subunit inactivated influenza vaccine (dated by TCRdb to between 2017 and 2018). With regard to the full study: Deep quantitative T cell receptor repertoire profiling was used in the study to track responses to a trivalent subunit inactivated influenza vaccine. Points the paper makes about the study in general: It was suggested by the authors that each seasonal influenza vaccination may recruit only a limited number of new T cells.

Receptors were amplified or captured by RT-PCR. TCRdb records Illumina HiSeq 2500 as the sequencer. TCRdb passed the public sequencing reads through fastp at Q25 and MiXCR, retaining productive beta sequences. Entries that share a CDR3 protein sequence are merged under the most common genes and DNA. Across this sample there are 650,000 to 800,000 distinct CDR3 sequences, with approximately 18% seen only once. 9.5% to 13% of the sample rests with the top ten. The V and J ends are trimmed by 6 bases and 6 bases, leaving 17 bases between them. Sequences MNHEY (CDR1) and SMNVEV (CDR2) are obtained from the germline V gene (reference sequence). From the cysteine through the phenylalanine, the CDR3 covers 14 amino acids. Only the CDR3 portion is preserved as DNA: 42 bases, with reading frame beginning at the first base. Concerning this clonotype: This clone's antigen is unknown. Per-base qualities were not stored, and no clone one base away is much larger.

The sample in question was PBMCs from blood, obtained 5 days after vaccination. The V gene is TRBV27 and the J gene is TRBJ2-5, with the D segment identity uncertain. The sequence derives from a man aged 50 to 59 who received an inactivated influenza vaccine. Donor details come from another sample of the same person, matched by shared clones. The encoded CDR3 is CASRTAMTPQTQYF. The DNA is as follows: TGTGCCAGCAGGACTGCCATGACCCCTCAGACCCAGTACTTC.